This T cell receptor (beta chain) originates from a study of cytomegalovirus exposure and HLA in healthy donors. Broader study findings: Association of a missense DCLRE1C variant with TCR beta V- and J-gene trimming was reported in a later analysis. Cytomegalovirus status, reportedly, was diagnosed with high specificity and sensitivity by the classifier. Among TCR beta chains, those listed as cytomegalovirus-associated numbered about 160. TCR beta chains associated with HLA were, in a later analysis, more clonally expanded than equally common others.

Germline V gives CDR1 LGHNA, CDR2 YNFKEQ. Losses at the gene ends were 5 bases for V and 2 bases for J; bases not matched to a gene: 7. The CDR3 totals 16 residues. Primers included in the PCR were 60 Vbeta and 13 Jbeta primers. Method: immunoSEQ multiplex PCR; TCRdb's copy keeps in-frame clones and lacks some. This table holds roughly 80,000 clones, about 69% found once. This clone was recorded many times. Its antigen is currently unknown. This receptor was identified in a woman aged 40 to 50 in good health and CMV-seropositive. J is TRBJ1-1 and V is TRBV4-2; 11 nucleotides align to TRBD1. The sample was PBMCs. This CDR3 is CASSLFGTGGNTEAFF. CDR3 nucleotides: TGTGCCAGCAGCTTGTTCGGGACAGGGGGTAACACTGAAGCTTTCTTT.